This T cell receptor beta chain was retrieved from a study of blood T cell repertoires in COVID-19. Looking at the study overall: Sites in the United States, Italy and Spain provided acute and convalescent COVID-19 samples. T cells, B-cell-depleted T cells, or PBMCs provided the cDNA or gDNA that served as material.

The CDR3 loop spans 14 amino acids. The V end lost 3 bases, the J end lost 1 base, and 8 bases lay between the germline ends. Germline V CDR1 and CDR2: KGHDR, SFDVKD. Source study methods: It was from reference gene primer amplification that nucleated cell counts were estimated. Assay used: immunoSEQ multiplex PCR; TCRdb lists only in-frame clones, some missing. V and J calls and clone size come straight from that table; D and trimming were deduced from the DNA. The sample holds more than 95,000 clones; around four fifths are singletons and the top ten take just under 20%. The sequence derives from a woman in her 70s with acute or convalescent COVID-19. The sample was peripheral blood. The rearrangement uses TRBV24-1 and TRBJ1-1; D gene ambiguous. CDR3 in DNA: TGTGCCACCAGTGATAATGGCGGGAACACTGAAGCTTTCTTT. This sequence encodes CATSDNGGNTEAFF.